This T cell receptor (beta chain) was found in a study of shared clonotypes between healthy human individuals. Study background: Each donor had three CD4 naive, three CD4 memory, two CD8 naive and one CD8 memory plate. Findings and caveats of the study: Compared with memory subsets, naive subsets generally had larger estimated richness. A handful of donors showed sharing of about 4.7% of naive CD4 clonotypes.

As to this clone: Its antigen is still unknown.

CD45RO-negative, CCR7-positively selected cells formed the naive CD8 fraction, excluding terminally differentiated effector memory CD45RA+ cells. Per the germline V gene, CDR1 is MGHRA and CDR2 is YSYEKL. V dropped 6 bases and J dropped 6; count of bases not matched to a gene: 23. The CDR3 is 20 residues long. Here immunoSEQ multiplex PCR was the method, and the copy in TCRdb shows in-frame clones only, minus some. Here the sample spans about 2 million clones, about 94% being singletons. This sequence was found in a young man in good health. The chain couples TRBV4-1 to TRBJ2-7, with 13 bases matching TRBD2. Material: naive CD8+ T cells sorted from blood. CDR3 sequence (DNA): TGCGCCAGCAGTGAAGGGGGACTAGCGGGAAATAGGGCCCACCTTCGCGAGCAGTACTTC. Its translation: CASSEGGLAGNRAHLREQYF.